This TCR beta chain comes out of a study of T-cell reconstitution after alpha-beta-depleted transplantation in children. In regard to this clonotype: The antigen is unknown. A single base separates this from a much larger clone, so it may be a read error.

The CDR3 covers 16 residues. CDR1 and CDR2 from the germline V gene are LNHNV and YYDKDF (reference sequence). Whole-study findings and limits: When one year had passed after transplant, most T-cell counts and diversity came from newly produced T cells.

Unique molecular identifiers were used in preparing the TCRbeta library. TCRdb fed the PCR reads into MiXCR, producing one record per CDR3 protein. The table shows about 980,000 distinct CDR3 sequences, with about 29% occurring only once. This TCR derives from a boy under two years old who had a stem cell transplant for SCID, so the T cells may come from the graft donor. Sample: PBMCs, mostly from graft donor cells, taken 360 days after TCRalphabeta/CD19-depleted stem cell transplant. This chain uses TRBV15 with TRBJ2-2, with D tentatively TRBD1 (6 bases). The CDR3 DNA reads TGTGGCACCAGCAGAGGAACAGGGCGGAACACCGGGGAGCTGTTTTTT. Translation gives CGTSRGTGRNTGELFF.